Shown below are 9 T cell receptor beta chains from a single sample sequenced in a study of cytomegalovirus exposure and HLA in healthy donors. Measured with immunoSEQ multiplex PCR; TCRdb has only the in-frame clones, and not every one. The repertoire includes 150,000 or so clones, roughly nine tenths of them detected once, and about 10% sits in the top ten. The sequenced material came from PBMCs. Source of these receptors: a woman aged 18-29 years in good health and CMV-seropositive.

The chain couples TRBV6-5 to TRBJ2-7; 10 bases map to TRBD2. Germline CDR1 and CDR2: MNHEY and SVGAGI. Germline trimming cut 0 bases from V and 1 base from J; bases unmatched to any gene: 3. This CDR3 comprises 16 residues. The CDR3 DNA is TGTGCCAGCAGTTACTCCCGGACTAGCGGTTCCTACGAGCAGTACTTC. As protein: CASSYSRTSGSYEQYF.

The chain recombines TRBV7-9 with TRBJ2-4; TRBD1 matches at 8 bases. Unmatched junction bases numbered 10, after V lost 5 bases and J lost 7 bases. CDR1 SEHNR and CDR2 FQNEAQ come from the germline V gene (reference sequence). This CDR3 has 15 amino acids. The CDR3 protein is CASSPPDRAMNIQYF. For the CDR3, the DNA is TGTGCCAGCAGCCCCCCGGACAGGGCGATGAACATTCAGTACTTC.

The rearrangement links TRBV5-5 to TRBJ1-2; D gene unclear. V gave up 0 bases and J gave up 4 bases, with 13 bases separating them. The CDR3 totals 15 residues. Germline values: CDR1 SGHKS, CDR2 YYEKEE (reference sequence). The CDR3 loop reads CASSLGPTVVYGYTF. The DNA for the CDR3 is TGTGCCAGCAGCTTGGGGCCCACAGTAGTCTATGGCTACACCTTC. The full variable domain, with the rest looked up from reference TRBV5-5 and TRBJ1-2, is DAGVTQSPTHLIKTRGQQVTLRCSPISGHKSVSWYQQVLGQGPQFIFQYYEKEERGRGNFPDRFSARQFPNYSSELNVNALLLGDSALYLCASSLGPTVVYGYTFGSGTRLTVV.

This chain uses TRBV25-1 with TRBJ2-7; no reliable D call. This CDR3 is built from 15 residues. The V gene's germline CDR1 is MGHDK and CDR2 SYGVNS. V shed 6 bases and J shed 0 bases, with 15 bases lying between them. The CDR3 here is CASSASDRSSYEQYF. The CDR3, as DNA: TGTGCCAGCAGCGCCTCCGATAGGAGCTCCTACGAGCAGTACTTC.

The V and J genes are TRBV7-8 and TRBJ2-1; D call uncertain. The CDR3 totals 11 residues. Trimming pared 6 bases from V and 8 bases from J, leaving 8 bases between. CDR1 is SGHVS, CDR2 FQNEAQ, per germline. The CDR3 spells CASRYRDEQFF. CDR3 in DNA: TGTGCCAGCAGGTATCGGGATGAGCAGTTCTTC.

The V gene is TRBV6-4, the J gene TRBJ2-3; 9 bases match TRBD2. The CDR3 consists of 15 residues. V was pared by 0 bases and J by 6 bases, with 4 bases of the junction left unmatched. The V gene's germline CDR1 is MRHNA and CDR2 SNTAGT. The CDR3 here is CASSDSTSGSDTQYF. The CDR3, as DNA: TGTGCCAGCAGTGACTCAACTAGCGGGTCCGATACGCAGTATTTT.

The V and J genes are TRBV7-6 and TRBJ1-1, with D uncertain. V was clipped by 0 bases and J by 3 bases, with 17 bases between them. CDR1 and CDR2 from the germline V gene are SGHVS and FNYEAQ. This CDR3 contains 17 residues. CDR3 amino acids: CASSLAPRWRADTEAFF. The CDR3 DNA follows: TGTGCCAGCAGCTTAGCGCCCCGATGGAGGGCGGACACTGAAGCTTTCTTT.

This clone appeared once. V and J are TRBV7-2 and TRBJ2-1, with 11 bases that match TRBD2. V was clipped by 6 bases and J by 6 bases; unmatched bases: 7. The CDR3 sequence is 15 residues long. Germline V gene data show CDR1 as SGHTA and CDR2 as FQGNSA. The DNA of the CDR3 is TGTGCCAGCAGGCCACCGGGACTAGCGGTCAATGAGCAGTTCTTC. Protein sequence: CASRPPGLAVNEQFF.

The V gene is TRBV5-1, the J gene TRBJ1-1; D perhaps matches TRBD1 (5 bases). V was trimmed by 3 bases and J by 3 bases, leaving 18 bases between them. The germline V gene encodes CDR1 SGHRS and CDR2 YFSETQ. The CDR3 is 16 amino acids. The CDR3 reads CASSSQGGEVDTEAFF. The CDR3 region has the DNA TGCGCCAGCAGCTCTCAAGGAGGGGAAGTAGACACTGAAGCTTTCTTT.